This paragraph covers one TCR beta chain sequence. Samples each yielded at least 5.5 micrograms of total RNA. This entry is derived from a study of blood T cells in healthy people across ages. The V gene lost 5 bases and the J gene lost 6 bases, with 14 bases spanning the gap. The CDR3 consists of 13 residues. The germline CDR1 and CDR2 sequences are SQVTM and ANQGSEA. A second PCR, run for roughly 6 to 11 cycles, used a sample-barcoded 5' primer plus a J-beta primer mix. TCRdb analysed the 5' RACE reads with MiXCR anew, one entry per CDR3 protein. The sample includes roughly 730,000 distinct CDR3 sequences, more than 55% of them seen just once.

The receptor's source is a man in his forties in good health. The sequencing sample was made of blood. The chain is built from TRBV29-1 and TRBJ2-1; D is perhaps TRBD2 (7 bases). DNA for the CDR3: TGCAGCGTTCGTGGGGGCGGGGGCAATGAGCAGTTCTTC. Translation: CSVRGGGGNEQFF.